This T cell receptor (beta chain) came from a study of cytomegalovirus exposure and HLA in healthy donors. As concerns this clone: Its specificity is unknown.

Looked up from germline, CDR1 is MNHEY and CDR2 is SMNVEV (reference sequence). Trimming pared 4 bases from V and 7 bases from J, leaving 13 bases between. The CDR3 consists of 13 residues. Use of 60 Vbeta and 13 Jbeta primers characterized the PCR. Generated by immunoSEQ multiplex PCR, the TCRdb table keeps only in-frame clones and is missing some. Among about 200,000 clones, roughly three quarters were seen once, and the ten largest hold about 1.7%. Regarding the study as a whole: Per a prior analysis, the majority of TCR beta V segments were productive roughly 87% or roughly 30% of the time.

The specimen sequenced was PBMCs. This clonotype was sampled from a middle-aged man in good health and CMV-seronegative. The gene calls are TRBV27 and TRBJ1-2; maybe TRBD1 (6 bases). The DNA of the CDR3 is TGTGCCAGCAGTTCCCTCACAGGGTCTGGCTACACCTTC. Protein product: CASSSLTGSGYTF.